The 25 T cell receptor beta chains presented below share a single source sample, sequenced in a study of shared clonotypes between healthy human individuals. Method: immunoSEQ multiplex PCR; TCRdb's copy keeps in-frame clones and lacks some. The sample holds around 2.5 million clones, over 85% seen once. The material sequenced was naive CD4+ T cells from PBMCs. Specified subset: CD45RA+ positively selected. The receptors stem from a man younger than 30 in good health. Some clones in this sample may be carry-over from other donors' samples.

As to this clone: Other DNA sequences in the same sample also yield this CDR3. The chain couples TRBV18 to TRBJ2-7, with TRBD2 identical over 8 bases. The CDR3 extends over 14 amino acids. Looked up from germline, CDR1 is KGHSH and CDR2 is LQKENI. Trimming cost V 6 bases and J 2 bases; bases outside gene matches: 6. CDR3 DNA sequence: TGTGCCAGCTCCCCGAGCGGGGGAACCTACGAGCAGTACTTC. Translating it yields CASSPSGGTYEQYF. The variable domain in full, with the rest retrieved from reference TRBV18 and TRBJ2-7, is NAGVMQNPRHLVRRRGQEARLRCSPMKGHSHVYWYRQLPEEGLKFMVYLQKENIIDESGMPKERFSAEFPKEGPSILRIQQVVRGDSAAYFCASSPSGGTYEQYFGPGTRLTVT.

V usage is TRBV5-1 and J usage is TRBJ2-7; TRBD1 or TRBD2 may be the D gene (5 bases each). Trimming shortened V by 2 bases and J by 0 bases, and 12 bases separated the two germline ends. The CDR3 covers 15 residues. Germline V gives CDR1 SGHRS, CDR2 YFSETQ. CDR3 nucleotide sequence: TGCGCCAGCAGCTTCGGGACGGGAAGCTCCTACGAGCAGTACTTC. Protein: CASSFGTGSSYEQYF.

V is TRBV6-5 and J is TRBJ1-3, with D possibly TRBD1 on 5 matching bases. This CDR3 spans 14 amino acids. Trimming removed 5 bases from V and 0 bases from J, with 8 bases in between. Germline CDR1 MNHEY, CDR2 SVGAGI. The CDR3 loop reads CASSTGLSGNTIYF. The CDR3 DNA sequence: TGTGCCAGCAGTACGGGGCTCTCTGGAAACACCATATATTTT.

This chain links TRBV7-7 with TRBJ2-5, with 11 nucleotides matching TRBD2. The CDR3 covers 15 residues. The V gene's germline CDR1 is SSHAT and CDR2 FNYEAQ (reference sequence). Unmatched junction bases numbered 7, after V lost 5 bases and J lost 5 bases. As DNA, the CDR3 is TGTGCCAGCAGCCCTCTAGCGGGAGGAGGCGAGACCCAGTACTTC. The encoded protein is CASSPLAGGGETQYF.

The chain carries TRBV4-2 and TRBJ2-5, with unresolved D. Trimming pared 1 base from V and 2 bases from J, leaving 11 bases between. The CDR3 loop spans 15 amino acids. Germline assignment: CDR1 LGHNA and CDR2 YNFKEQ. For the CDR3, the DNA is TGTGCCAGCAGCCAAGTGGAAGCGATACAAGAGACCCAGTACTTC. This sequence encodes CASSQVEAIQETQYF.

There are a few counts of this clone. The rearrangement uses TRBV4-2 and TRBJ2-7; tentatively, D is TRBD2 (5 bases). Germline CDR1 LGHNA, CDR2 YNFKEQ. V gave up 2 bases and J gave up 2 bases, with 16 bases separating them. This CDR3 comprises 16 residues. CDR3: CASSQQSGNRAYEQYF. CDR3 DNA: TGTGCCAGCAGCCAACAATCCGGGAATCGAGCCTACGAGCAGTACTTC.

V usage is TRBV28 and J usage is TRBJ2-7; D gene uncertain. This CDR3 has 12 residues. Trimming removed 3 bases at V and 6 bases at J, with 9 bases between. Germline V gene data show CDR1 as MDHEN and CDR2 as SYDVKM. The CDR3 bases are TGTGCCAGCAGTTTTTTGGGATCCGAGCAGTACTTC. The encoded protein is CASSFLGSEQYF. Filled out from reference TRBV28 and TRBJ2-7, the complete variable domain reads DVKVTQSSRYLVKRTGEKVFLECVQDMDHENMFWYRQDPGLGLRLIYFSYDVKMKEKGDIPEGYSVSREKKERFSLILESASTNQTSMYLCASSFLGSEQYFGPGTRLTVT.

V is TRBV30 and J is TRBJ1-5; the match to TRBD1 covers 7 bases. V gave up 2 bases and J gave up 0 bases; unmatched junction bases: 10. This CDR3 region has 17 residues. Germline V CDR1 and CDR2: GTSNPN, SVGIG (reference sequence). This chain's CDR3 is CAWSISGQSFSNQPQHF. The CDR3 coding sequence is TGTGCCTGGAGTATCTCGGGACAGAGTTTTAGCAATCAGCCCCAGCATTTT.

This chain links TRBV7-9 with TRBJ2-1; the D gene could be TRBD1 or TRBD2 (6 bases each). V was pared by 2 bases and J by 2 bases, with 19 bases between. The germline V gene encodes CDR1 SEHNR and CDR2 FQNEAQ (reference sequence). The CDR3 length is 18 residues. CDR3 sequence reads: CASSLTMGLRGAYNEQFF. CDR3 DNA: TGTGCCAGCAGCTTAACGATGGGTCTAAGGGGGGCCTACAATGAGCAGTTCTTC.

This sequence joins TRBV6-5 and TRBJ2-5; D unclear. The CDR3 runs to 11 residues. V shed 8 bases and J shed 10 bases, with 14 bases lying between them. Germline V gene lookup returns CDR1 MNHEY and CDR2 SVGAGI. CDR3 amino acids: CASASAGNQYF. The CDR3 coding sequence is TGTGCCAGCGCAAGTGCCGGAAACCAGTACTTC.

The chain carries TRBV25-1 and TRBJ2-1; TRBD2 matches 8 bases. With 1 base clipped from V and 5 bases from J, the junction kept 7 bases outside the gene matches. The CDR3 is 16 amino acids. Germline lookup yields CDR1 MGHDK and CDR2 SYGVNS. CDR3 loop: CASSESAGGRDNEQFF. The CDR3 bases are TGTGCCAGCAGTGAATCCGCGGGGGGCAGGGACAATGAGCAGTTCTTC.

The chain employs TRBV5-1 and TRBJ1-1; D remains ambiguous. The CDR3 spans 15 residues. With 4 bases removed from V and 1 base from J, the gap between germline ends came to 14 bases. Germline CDR1 is SGHRS and CDR2 is YFSETQ. CDR3 DNA: TGCGCCAGCAGCCCGTATAAAGTGGCGAACACTGAAGCTTTCTTT. Protein: CASSPYKVANTEAFF.

The chain couples TRBV29-1 to TRBJ1-2, with TRBD1 matching over 10 bases. Trimming cost V 7 bases and J 7 bases; bases outside gene matches: 6. The germline V gene has CDR1 SQVTM and CDR2 ANQGSEA. The CDR3 sequence is 12 residues long. The CDR3 sequence is CSAGQGERGYTF. In nucleotides, the CDR3 is TGCAGCGCAGGACAGGGGGAGCGTGGCTACACCTTC.

V and J are TRBV7-8 and TRBJ2-2; TRBD2 agrees at 9 bases. V lost 1 base, J lost 7 bases, and 10 bases stayed unmatched. CDR3 size: 17 residues. CDR1 is SGHVS, CDR2 FQNEAQ, per germline. CDR3 nucleotide sequence: TGTGCCAGCAGCTTAGTGGTAGCGGGAGCTGTGGGCGGGGAGCTGTTTTTT. This gives the protein CASSLVVAGAVGGELFF.

The chain combines TRBV30 with TRBJ1-5; 9 positions agree with TRBD1. V shed 3 bases, J shed 4 bases, and the junction held 4 bases outside the gene matches. The CDR3 length is 14 residues. Per the germline V gene, CDR1 is GTSNPN and CDR2 is SVGIG (reference sequence). CDR3 sequence: CAWSIDRGNQPQHF. CDR3 sequence (DNA): TGTGCCTGGAGCATAGACAGGGGGAATCAGCCCCAGCATTTT. The full variable domain, rest sourced from reference TRBV30 and TRBJ1-5, is SQTIHQWPATLVQPVGSPLSLECTVEGTSNPNLYWYRQAAGRGLQLLFYSVGIGQISSEVPQNLSASRPQDRQFILSSKKLLLSDSGFYLCAWSIDRGNQPQHFGDGTRLSIL.

The chain links TRBV7-2 to TRBJ2-1, with 7 bases matching TRBD1. Per germline, CDR1 SGHTA and CDR2 FQGNSA. This CDR3 is 14 amino acids long. J lost 10 bases, V lost 1 base, and 7 bases had no gene match. The CDR3 nucleotides read TGTGCCAGCAGCTTAGGGCGAGAACAGGGGGAGCAGTTCTTC. Translating gives CASSLGREQGEQFF.

The chain links TRBV4-2 to TRBJ2-7; 11 nucleotides agree with TRBD2. Germline V gene data show CDR1 as LGHNA and CDR2 as YNFKEQ. The CDR3 has 15 amino acids. The V and J ends lost 4 bases and 7 bases, in that order; junction bases with no gene match: 9. The CDR3 is CASSRPTSGDTEQYF. The CDR3 DNA follows: TGTGCCAGCAGCCGACCGACTAGCGGGGATACGGAGCAGTACTTC.

The chain joins TRBV5-1 to TRBJ1-1, with 7 positions matching TRBD1. V shed 1 base, J shed 5 bases, and the junction held 8 bases outside the gene matches. The CDR3 consists of 15 residues. The germline V gene encodes CDR1 SGHRS and CDR2 YFSETQ. CDR3 nucleotide sequence: TGCGCCAGCAGCTTGCGGGCAGGGGGAGGGACTGAAGCTTTCTTT. Protein sequence: CASSLRAGGGTEAFF. The variable domain in full, completed from reference TRBV5-1 and TRBJ1-1, reads KAGVTQTPRYLIKTRGQQVTLSCSPISGHRSVSWYQQTPGQGLQFLFEYFSETQRNKGNFPGRFSGRQFSNSRSEMNVSTLELGDSALYLCASSLRAGGGTEAFFGQGTRLTVV.

The J gene is TRBJ2-1, the V gene TRBV6-1; D gene uncertain. Germline-derived CDR1 and CDR2 are MNHNS and SASEGT. This CDR3 is 12 amino acids long. V was clipped by 7 bases and J by 5 bases, with 9 bases between them. The CDR3 reads CASNPRDNEQFF. Written as DNA, the CDR3 is TGTGCCAGCAACCCACGGGACAATGAGCAGTTCTTC.

This clone was detected once. The chain recombines TRBV5-1 with TRBJ2-5; a weak D match, TRBD2 (7 bases). CDR3 length: 15 residues. The germline CDR1 and CDR2 sequences are SGHRS and YFSETQ. Trimming pared 4 bases from V and 5 bases from J, leaving 18 bases between. CDR3 nucleotide sequence: TGCGCCAGCAGCCCCCGGGGCGGGGGCGGTGAGACCCAGTACTTC. This encodes CASSPRGGGGETQYF.

Comment on this clone: Other DNA sequences from this sample encode an identical CDR3 as well. CDR3 DNA: TGTGCCAGCAGTCCGGGGAGGTATGGCTACACCTTC. Amino acids: CASSPGRYGYTF. The V call is TRBV28, the J call TRBJ1-2; D not certain. Germline CDR1 MDHEN, CDR2 SYDVKM. Deletions cut 5 bases from V and 5 bases from J, with 9 bases between. This CDR3 spans 12 amino acids.

The V and J genes are TRBV18 and TRBJ2-7, with D uncertain. This CDR3 region has 13 residues. In germline, CDR1 is KGHSH, CDR2 LQKENI. V was trimmed by 2 bases and J by 3 bases, leaving 8 bases between them. CDR3 nucleotides: TGTGCCAGCTCACCAAACTTTATCTACGAGCAGTACTTC. Its protein is CASSPNFIYEQYF.

V is TRBV7-3 and J is TRBJ2-6; no firm D call. The CDR3 spans 16 residues. Trimming removed 1 base from V and 3 bases from J, with 10 bases in between. Germline V gene sequence: CDR1 SGHTA, CDR2 FQGTGA. CDR3 DNA: TGTGCCAGCAGCTTAAGGGGTGAAAGTGGGGCCAACGTCCTGACTTTC. The encoded protein is CASSLRGESGANVLTF.

J is TRBJ1-3 and V is TRBV18, with 7 bases aligning to TRBD1. This CDR3 is 15 amino acids long. V lost 1 base, J lost 1 base, and 1 base stayed unmatched. Germline-derived CDR1 and CDR2 are KGHSH and LQKENI. The CDR3 nucleotides are TGTGCCAGCTCACCACAGACAGGGTCTGGAAACACCATATATTTT. Amino acid sequence: CASSPQTGSGNTIYF. Filled out from reference TRBV18 and TRBJ1-3, the complete variable domain reads NAGVMQNPRHLVRRRGQEARLRCSPMKGHSHVYWYRQLPEEGLKFMVYLQKENIIDESGMPKERFSAEFPKEGPSILRIQQVVRGDSAAYFCASSPQTGSGNTIYFGEGSWLTVV.

As regards this clone: This CDR3 is also generated by other DNA sequences in the sample. This rearrangement joins TRBV18 to TRBJ1-2; 8 bases are a match to TRBD1. CDR3 length: 15 residues. In germline, CDR1 is KGHSH, CDR2 LQKENI. Trimming cost V 6 bases and J 4 bases; bases outside gene matches: 10. CDR3 protein: CASSRETGEAYGYTF. The CDR3 coding sequence is TGTGCCAGCTCCCGGGAGACAGGGGAGGCCTATGGCTACACCTTC.